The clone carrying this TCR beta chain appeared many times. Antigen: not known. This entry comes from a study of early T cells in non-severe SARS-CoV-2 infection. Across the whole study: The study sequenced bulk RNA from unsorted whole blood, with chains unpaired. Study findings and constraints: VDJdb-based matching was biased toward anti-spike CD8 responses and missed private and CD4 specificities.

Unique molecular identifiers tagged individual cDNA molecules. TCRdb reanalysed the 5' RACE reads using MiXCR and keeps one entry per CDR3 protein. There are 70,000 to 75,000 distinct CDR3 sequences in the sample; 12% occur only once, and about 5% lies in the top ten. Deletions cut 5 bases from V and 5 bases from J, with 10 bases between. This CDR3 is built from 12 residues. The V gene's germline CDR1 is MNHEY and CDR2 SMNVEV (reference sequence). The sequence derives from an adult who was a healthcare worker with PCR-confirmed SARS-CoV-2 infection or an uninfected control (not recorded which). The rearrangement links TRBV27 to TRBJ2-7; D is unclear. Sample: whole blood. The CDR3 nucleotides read TGTGCCAGCAGTCCCCGTGGAGACGAGCAGTACTTC. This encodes CASSPRGDEQYF.